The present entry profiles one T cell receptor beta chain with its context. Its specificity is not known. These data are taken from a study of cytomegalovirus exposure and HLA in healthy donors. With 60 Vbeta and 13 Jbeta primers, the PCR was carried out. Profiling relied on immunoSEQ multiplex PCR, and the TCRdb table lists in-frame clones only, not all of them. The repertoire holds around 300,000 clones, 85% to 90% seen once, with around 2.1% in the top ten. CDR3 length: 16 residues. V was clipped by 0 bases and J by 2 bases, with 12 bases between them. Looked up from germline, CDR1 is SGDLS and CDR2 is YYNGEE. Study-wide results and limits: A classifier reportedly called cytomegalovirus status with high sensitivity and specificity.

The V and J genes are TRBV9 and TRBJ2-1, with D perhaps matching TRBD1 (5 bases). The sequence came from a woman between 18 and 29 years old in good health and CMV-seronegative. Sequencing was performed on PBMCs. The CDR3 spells CASSVEIGVAYNEQFF. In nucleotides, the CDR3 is TGTGCCAGCAGCGTAGAAATAGGGGTTGCCTACAATGAGCAGTTCTTC.